The 10 T cell receptor beta chains listed next were all sequenced from one sample in a study of regulatory T cells in long-lasting Graves disease. This sample's time point: persistent/refractory GD, antithyroid drugs over 5 years with positive TRAb. PBMC-extracted RNA yielded the TCR library. HTBI primers from iRepertoire and Arm-PCR of CDR3 regions yielded the TCR beta libraries. TCRdb re-analysed the multiplex PCR reads in MiXCR, keeping a single row per CDR3 protein. This table has a few hundred thousand distinct CDR3 sequences, 20% to 25% appearing once. The input for sequencing was peripheral blood mononuclear cells (PBMCs), taken when the disease was refractory, from a patient treated with antithyroid drugs. These receptors all come from a female donor with Graves disease.

The table lists this clonotype with a few counts. The chain joins TRBV6-1 to TRBJ1-5, with D tentatively TRBD1 (5 bases). The ends were cut back, 10 bases at V and 7 bases at J, with 20 bases in the middle. The length of the CDR3 is 14 residues. Per germline, CDR1 MNHNS and CDR2 SASEGT. CDR3 in DNA: TGTGCCACCTACGGGAGGGGAATTCAGCAGCCCCAGCATTTT. Its translation: CATYGRGIQQPQHF.

This clonotype was observed at least ten times. The rearrangement links TRBV28 to TRBJ1-5; TRBD1 is a possible D gene (5 bases). The CDR3 is 17 amino acids. In germline, CDR1 is MDHEN, CDR2 SYDVKM. The V end lost 3 bases, the J end lost 0 bases, and 15 bases lay between the germline ends. CDR3 sequence reads: CASSLFPGTASNQPQHF. The CDR3 nucleotides are TGTGCCAGCAGTTTGTTTCCTGGGACGGCTAGCAATCAGCCCCAGCATTTT.

This clonotype appeared a few times. The chain joins TRBV19 to TRBJ1-2; D possibly corresponds to TRBD1 (6 bases). V was pared by 4 bases and J by 0 bases, with 9 bases between. Germline-derived CDR1 and CDR2 are LNHDA and SQIVND (reference sequence). The length of the CDR3 is 14 residues. CDR3 in DNA: TGTGCCAGTAGTAGGGGGGGCCCTAACTATGGCTACACCTTC. Protein product: CASSRGGPNYGYTF.

This clonotype showed up just a few times. V and J are TRBV19 and TRBJ2-2; weak D call: TRBD1 (5 bases). The V gene's germline CDR1 is LNHDA and CDR2 SQIVND (reference sequence). The CDR3 spans 19 residues. The germline V and J ends were trimmed by 9 bases and 2 bases, with 28 bases remaining between them. CDR3 residues: CASHNFQGWVVGNTGELFF. The DNA for the CDR3 is TGTGCCAGCCACAATTTCCAGGGATGGGTAGTCGGAAACACCGGGGAGCTGTTTTTT.

This clonotype was counted ten times or more. The rearrangement uses TRBV30 and TRBJ1-4; TRBD1 agrees at 7 bases. Germline CDR1 is GTSNPN and CDR2 is SVGIG (reference sequence). The CDR3 covers 13 residues. V shed 4 bases, J shed 5 bases, and the junction held 4 bases outside the gene matches. The CDR3 DNA sequence: TGTGCCTGGACTTCGGGACAGAATGAAAAACTGTTTTTT. Its protein product is CAWTSGQNEKLFF.

The sample holds a few counts of this clonotype. One junction end disagrees with the germline gene, perhaps due to a read error. The chain recombines TRBV15 with TRBJ2-4, with D perhaps matching TRBD2 (5 bases). CDR3 size: 18 residues. Germline V gives CDR1 LNHNV, CDR2 YYDKDF (reference sequence). The CDR3 region has the DNA TGTGCCACCAGCAGACAGCATCCGGCGACCCTAGCCAAAAACATTCAGTACTTT. This encodes CATSRQHPATLAKNIQYF.

This clonotype showed up many times. The chain carries TRBV29-1 and TRBJ2-5; 10 nucleotides match TRBD1. The CDR3 runs to 15 residues. Germline-derived CDR1 and CDR2 are SQVTM and ANQGSEA. The V gene end was trimmed by 5 bases and the J gene end by 5 bases; junction bases not matched to a gene: 11. In DNA form, the CDR3 reads TGCAGCGTTTACTCCGAGACAGGGGGCCGGGAGACCCAGTACTTC. Translation: CSVYSETGGRETQYF.

This clonotype was recorded many times. The chain joins TRBV2 to TRBJ1-1, with D perhaps TRBD1 (5 bases). Trimming shortened V by 8 bases and J by 6 bases, and 16 bases separated the two germline ends. CDR1 is SNHLY, CDR2 FYNNEI, per germline. The CDR3 is 13 amino acids. DNA of the CDR3: TGTGCCAGCGGGCCAGGGCCGGGGCCTGAAGCTTTCTTT. Amino acids: CASGPGPGPEAFF.

As for this clonotype: A read error may be the cause here, since a much bigger clone is one base away. The chain joins TRBV20-1 to TRBJ2-5, with D perhaps TRBD1 (6 bases). The CDR3 spans 19 residues. Trimming shortened V by 3 bases and J by 2 bases, and 28 bases separated the two germline ends. Germline CDR1 is DFQATT and CDR2 is SNEGSKA (reference sequence). CDR3 amino acids: CSASGPWDTRERGQETQYF. Here the CDR3 DNA reads TGCAGTGCTAGTGGTCCCTGGGACACCCGGGAAAGGGGTCAAGAGACCCAGTACTTC.

In its sample, this clonotype was seen a few times. The chain links TRBV3-1 to TRBJ1-1; 11 bases are a match to TRBD1. Per germline, CDR1 LGHDT and CDR2 YNNKEL (reference sequence). CDR3 size: 17 residues. V lost 2 bases to trimming and J lost 2 bases; unmatched junction nucleotides: 7. The DNA of the CDR3 is TGTGCCAGCAGCCAATTCCGGGACAGGGGGGATAACACTGAAGCTTTCTTT. Protein product: CASSQFRDRGDNTEAFF.